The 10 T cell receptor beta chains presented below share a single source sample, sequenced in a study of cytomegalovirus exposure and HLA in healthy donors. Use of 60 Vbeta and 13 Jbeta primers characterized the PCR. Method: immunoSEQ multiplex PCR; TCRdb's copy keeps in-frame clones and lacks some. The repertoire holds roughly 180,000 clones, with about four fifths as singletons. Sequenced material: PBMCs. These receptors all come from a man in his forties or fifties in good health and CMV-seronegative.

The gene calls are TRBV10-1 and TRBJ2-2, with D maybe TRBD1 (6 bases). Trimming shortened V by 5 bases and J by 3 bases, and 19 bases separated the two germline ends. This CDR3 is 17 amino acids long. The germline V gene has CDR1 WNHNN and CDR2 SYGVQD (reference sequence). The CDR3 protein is CASSYDSQGFYTGELFF. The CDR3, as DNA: TGCGCCAGCAGTTATGATTCACAGGGATTTTACACCGGGGAGCTGTTTTTT.

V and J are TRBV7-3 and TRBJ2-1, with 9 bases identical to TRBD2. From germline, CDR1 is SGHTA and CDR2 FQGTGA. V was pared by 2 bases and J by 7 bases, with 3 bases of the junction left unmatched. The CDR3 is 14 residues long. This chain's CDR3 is CASSLAGGINEQFF. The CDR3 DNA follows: TGTGCCAGCAGCTTAGCGGGGGGGATAAATGAGCAGTTCTTC. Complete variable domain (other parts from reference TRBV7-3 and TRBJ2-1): GAGVSQTPSNKVTEKGKYVELRCDPISGHTALYWYRQSLGQGPEFLIYFQGTGAADDSGLPNDRFFAVRPEGSVSTLKIQRTERGDSAVYLCASSLAGGINEQFFGPGTRLTVL.

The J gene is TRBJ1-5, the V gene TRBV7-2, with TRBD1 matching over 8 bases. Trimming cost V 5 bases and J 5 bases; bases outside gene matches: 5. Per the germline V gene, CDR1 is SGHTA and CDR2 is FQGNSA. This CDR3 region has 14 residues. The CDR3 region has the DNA TGTGCCAGCAGCCACAGGGGGGGGGATCAGCCCCAGCATTTT. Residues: CASSHRGGDQPQHF.

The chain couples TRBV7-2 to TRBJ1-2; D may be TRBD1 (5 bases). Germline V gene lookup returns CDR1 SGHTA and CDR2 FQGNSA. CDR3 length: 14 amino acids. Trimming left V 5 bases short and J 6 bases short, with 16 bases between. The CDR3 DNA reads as TGTGCCAGCAGCCTAGAGGGACGGGGGGATGGCTACACCTTC. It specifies CASSLEGRGDGYTF. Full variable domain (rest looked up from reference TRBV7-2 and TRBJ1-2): GAGVSQSPSNKVTEKGKDVELRCDPISGHTALYWYRQSLGQGLEFLIYFQGNSAPDKSGLPSDRFSAERTGGSVSTLTIQRTQQEDSAVYLCASSLEGRGDGYTFGSGTRLTVV.

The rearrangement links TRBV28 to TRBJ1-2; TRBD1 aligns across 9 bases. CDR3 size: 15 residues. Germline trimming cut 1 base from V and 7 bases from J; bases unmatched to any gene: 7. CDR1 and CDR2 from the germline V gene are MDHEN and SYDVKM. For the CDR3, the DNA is TGTGCCAGCAGTTTATTTTCGGGACAGGGTTCTGGCTACACCTTC. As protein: CASSLFSGQGSGYTF.

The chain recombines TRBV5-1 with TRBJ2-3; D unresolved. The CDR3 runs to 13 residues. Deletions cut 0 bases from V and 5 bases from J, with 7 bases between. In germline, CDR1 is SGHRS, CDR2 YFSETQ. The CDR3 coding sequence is TGCGCCAGCAGCTTGGCCTCCAGAGATACGCAGTATTTT. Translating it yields CASSLASRDTQYF.

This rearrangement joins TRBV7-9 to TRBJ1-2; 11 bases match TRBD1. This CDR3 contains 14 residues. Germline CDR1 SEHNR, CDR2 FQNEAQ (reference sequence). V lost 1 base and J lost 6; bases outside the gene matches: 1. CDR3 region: CASSLGTGGNGYTF. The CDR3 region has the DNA TGTGCCAGCAGCTTAGGGACAGGGGGCAATGGCTACACCTTC.

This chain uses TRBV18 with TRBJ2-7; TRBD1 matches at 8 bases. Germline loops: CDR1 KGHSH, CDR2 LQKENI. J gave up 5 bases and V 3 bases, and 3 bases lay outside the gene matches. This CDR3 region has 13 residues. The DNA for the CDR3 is TGTGCCAGCTCACCCCAGACAGGGGACGAGCAGTACTTC. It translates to CASSPQTGDEQYF. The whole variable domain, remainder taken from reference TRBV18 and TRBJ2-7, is NAGVMQNPRHLVRRRGQEARLRCSPMKGHSHVYWYRQLPEEGLKFMVYLQKENIIDESGMPKERFSAEFPKEGPSILRIQQVVRGDSAAYFCASSPQTGDEQYFGPGTRLTVT.

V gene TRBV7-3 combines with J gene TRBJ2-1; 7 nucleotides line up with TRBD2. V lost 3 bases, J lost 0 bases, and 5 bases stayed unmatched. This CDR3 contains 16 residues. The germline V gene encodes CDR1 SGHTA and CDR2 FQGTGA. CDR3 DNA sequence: TGTGCCAGCAGCTTTGGGGGGGAGAGCTCCTACAATGAGCAGTTCTTC. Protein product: CASSFGGESSYNEQFF.

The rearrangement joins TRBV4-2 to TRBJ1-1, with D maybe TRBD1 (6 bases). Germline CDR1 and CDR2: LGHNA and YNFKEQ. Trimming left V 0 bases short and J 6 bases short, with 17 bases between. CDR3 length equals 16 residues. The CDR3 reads CASSQEPFLAGAEAFF. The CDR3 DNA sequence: TGTGCCAGCAGCCAAGAGCCATTTCTCGCAGGGGCTGAAGCTTTCTTT.